The 17 T cell receptor beta chains below all came from one sample that was sequenced in a study of cytomegalovirus exposure and HLA in healthy donors. Vbeta (60) and Jbeta (13) primers were used in the PCR. Method: immunoSEQ multiplex PCR; TCRdb's copy keeps in-frame clones and lacks some. The sample has 150,000 or so clones, about 80% seen once. Sample: PBMCs. The receptors come from a man aged 35 to 55 in good health and CMV-seropositive.

This sequence joins TRBV6-1 and TRBJ1-6, with D hard to call. With 6 bases removed from V and 9 bases from J, the gap between germline ends came to 15 bases. The CDR3 consists of 14 residues. Germline V CDR1 and CDR2: MNHNS, SASEGT. As DNA, the CDR3 is TGTGCCAGCAGACTTGACTATGTTAGTTCACCCCTCCACTTT. As protein: CASRLDYVSSPLHF.

The V gene is TRBV18, the J gene TRBJ1-3, with D tentatively TRBD1 (6 bases). V dropped 3 bases and J dropped 0 bases, with 15 bases sitting between them. CDR1 and CDR2 (germline): KGHSH, LQKENI. The CDR3 runs 17 residues. For the CDR3, the DNA is TGTGCCAGCTCACCCCTTGGACAGACGCGCTCTGGAAACACCATATATTTT. This gives the protein CASSPLGQTRSGNTIYF. Variable domain in full (rest from reference TRBV18 and TRBJ1-3): NAGVMQNPRHLVRRRGQEARLRCSPMKGHSHVYWYRQLPEEGLKFMVYLQKENIIDESGMPKERFSAEFPKEGPSILRIQQVVRGDSAAYFCASSPLGQTRSGNTIYFGEGSWLTVV.

About this clone itself: Other DNA sequences in the sample encode the same CDR3. The chain joins TRBV4-1 to TRBJ2-7; D is possibly TRBD2 (5 bases). Trimming took off 4 bases at V and 2 bases at J, with 9 bases between the two ends. This CDR3 contains 13 residues. Germline CDR1 reads MGHRA; CDR2 reads YSYEKL. The DNA of the CDR3 is TGCGCCAGCAGCCCGACCGGGACCTACGAGCAGTACTTC. Protein product: CASSPTGTYEQYF.

V usage is TRBV13 and J usage is TRBJ2-7; 12 nucleotides align to TRBD1. The CDR3 covers 16 residues. With V trimmed by 5 bases and J by 7 bases, 12 bases remained unmatched. Germline CDR1 is PRHDT and CDR2 is FYEKMQ (reference sequence). This CDR3 is CASSLQGTGGRGEQYF. In DNA form, the CDR3 reads TGTGCCAGCAGCCTTCAAGGGACAGGGGGCCGAGGGGAGCAGTACTTC.

The genes are TRBV6-5 and TRBJ1-4; TRBD1 matches at 7 bases. The CDR3 is 14 residues long. V gave up 8 bases and J gave up 5 bases; unmatched junction bases: 8. Per germline, CDR1 MNHEY and CDR2 SVGAGI. For the CDR3, the DNA is TGTGCCAGCGGGGCGGGACAGATGAATGAAAAACTGTTTTTT. The encoded protein is CASGAGQMNEKLFF.

This chain links TRBV15 with TRBJ1-2, with D possibly matching TRBD1 (5 bases). The CDR3 is 15 residues long. The germline gives CDR1 LNHNV, CDR2 YYDKDF (reference sequence). The V end lost 0 bases, the J end lost 2 bases, and 10 bases lay between the germline ends. CDR3: CATSRDLGANYGYTF. In DNA, the CDR3 is TGTGCCACCAGCAGAGATTTAGGGGCGAACTATGGCTACACCTTC.

The chain joins TRBV13 to TRBJ2-2, with a weak D call TRBD2 (6 bases). Trimming removed 1 base from V and 7 bases from J, with 7 bases in between. The CDR3 is 13 amino acids. Germline-derived CDR1 and CDR2 are PRHDT and FYEKMQ (reference sequence). The CDR3 nucleotides read TGTGCCAGCAGCTTAGACGGGGGCGGGGAGCTGTTTTTT. Encoded protein: CASSLDGGGELFF.

This chain links TRBV5-4 with TRBJ1-3, with D possibly TRBD1 on 5 matching bases. This CDR3 region has 15 residues. V shed 0 bases and J shed 0 bases, with 7 bases lying between them. The germline gives CDR1 SGHNT, CDR2 YYREEE (reference sequence). The chain's CDR3 is CASSLGGDSGNTIYF. The CDR3, as DNA: TGTGCCAGCAGCTTGGGGGGGGACTCTGGAAACACCATATATTTT.

The chain recombines TRBV5-4 with TRBJ1-1; 9 bases agree with TRBD1. The germline CDR1 and CDR2 sequences are SGHNT and YYREEE (reference sequence). This CDR3 is built from 15 residues. V was clipped by 5 bases and J by 5 bases; unmatched bases: 10. CDR3 loop: CASRRDSTGGTEAFF. Written as DNA, the CDR3 is TGTGCCAGCAGGAGGGACTCGACAGGGGGGACTGAAGCTTTCTTT.

The V call is TRBV9, the J call TRBJ1-1; 10 bases are a match to TRBD1. The germline CDR1 and CDR2 sequences are SGDLS and YYNGEE. V lost 0 bases and J lost 4; bases outside the gene matches: 3. The CDR3 covers 15 residues. DNA for the CDR3: TGTGCCAGCAGCGTAGAGGGACAGGGGCCCACTGAAGCTTTCTTT. Encoded protein: CASSVEGQGPTEAFF.

This clone has a handful of counts. The rearrangement joins TRBV5-1 to TRBJ1-1, with TRBD1 identical over 9 bases. The CDR3 totals 15 residues. Losses at the gene ends were 2 bases for V and 6 bases for J; bases not matched to a gene: 8. The germline CDR1 and CDR2 sequences are SGHRS and YFSETQ. The DNA of the CDR3 is TGCGCCAGCAGCTTTAAGGGACAGGGTGGTGCTGAAGCTTTCTTT. Translation gives CASSFKGQGGAEAFF.

CDR3 sequence: CASLSGARTRTDTQYF. For the CDR3, the DNA is TGTGCCAGCTTATCAGGGGCTCGCACCCGCACAGATACGCAGTATTTT. This chain joins TRBV18 and TRBJ2-3; TRBD1 might be the D (6 bases). CDR3 length equals 16 residues. Looked up from germline, CDR1 is KGHSH and CDR2 is LQKENI. V lost 7 bases and J 1 base, leaving 18 bases between the germline ends.

The chain combines TRBV11-2 with TRBJ2-5, with D possibly being TRBD2 (5 bases). The DNA end is a closer match to TRBJ2-7, so the J assignment may be wrong. The V gene's germline CDR1 is SGHAT and CDR2 FQNNGV. The CDR3 length is 13 residues. CDR3 sequence reads: CASEGGSTYEQYF. The CDR3 bases are TGTGCCAGCGAGGGCGGATCGACCTACGAGCAGTACTTC.

The gene calls are TRBV13 and TRBJ1-6, with 10 bases identical to TRBD1. There are 15 residues in the CDR3. In germline, CDR1 is PRHDT, CDR2 FYEKMQ (reference sequence). Trimming at V came to 0 bases and at J to 10 bases, leaving 3 bases not matched to a gene. The CDR3 spells CASSLGTGGGSPLHF. CDR3 nucleotide sequence: TGTGCCAGCAGCTTAGGGACAGGGGGCGGGTCACCCCTCCACTTT.

The CDR3 loop reads CASSQDHFEQYF. CDR3 bases: TGTGCCAGCAGCCAAGACCATTTCGAGCAGTACTTC. The gene calls are TRBV4-2 and TRBJ2-7; D ambiguous. Trimming pared 0 bases from V and 6 bases from J, leaving 6 bases between. The CDR3 has 12 residues. Per germline, CDR1 LGHNA and CDR2 YNFKEQ.

The chain couples TRBV11-2 to TRBJ1-5; D gene unclear. The V and J ends lost 5 bases and 6 bases respectively, with 11 bases between them. The CDR3 totals 13 residues. Germline CDR1 SGHAT, CDR2 FQNNGV. The CDR3 reads CASSISLGQPQHF. The CDR3 bases are TGTGCCAGCAGCATCTCCCTAGGTCAGCCCCAGCATTTT.

Notes on this clone: One end of the junction is discordant with germline, which a read error may explain. The rearrangement joins TRBV7-9 to TRBJ2-1; 7 bases agree with TRBD2. The CDR3 covers 16 residues. Germline assignment: CDR1 SEHNR and CDR2 FQNEAQ (reference sequence). CDR3 bases: TGTTCCAGCAGCTTAAATCGCGGGAGCGGATACAATGAGCAGTTCTTC. Protein product: CSSSLNRGSGYNEQFF.